The 8 T cell receptor beta chains below were found in one sample sequenced in a study of cytomegalovirus exposure and HLA in healthy donors. 13 Jbeta primers and 60 Vbeta primers were used for the PCR. TCRdb keeps only in-frame clones here, not all; method: immunoSEQ multiplex PCR. This repertoire includes approximately 37,000 clones. The sample taken for sequencing was PBMCs. The receptors here all came from a middle-aged man in good health and CMV-seropositive.

The chain couples TRBV7-8 to TRBJ1-5; D may be TRBD1 (6 bases). The CDR3 covers 16 residues. V was cut by 3 bases and J by 2 bases, with 14 bases left in between. CDR1 is SGHVS and CDR2 is FQNEAQ in the germline V gene. The CDR3 sequence: CASSFSGVLGNQPQHF. The CDR3 nucleotides are TGTGCCAGCAGCTTCTCAGGGGTCCTCGGCAATCAGCCCCAGCATTTT.

V gene TRBV30 combines with J gene TRBJ2-3; 9 nucleotides agree with TRBD1. This CDR3 has 15 residues. CDR1 and CDR2 from the germline V gene are GTSNPN and SVGIG (reference sequence). After removal of 1 base from V and 5 bases from J, the junction contained 7 bases not matched to a gene. CDR3 protein: CAWSEKQGAGDTQYF. The CDR3 DNA sequence: TGTGCCTGGAGTGAAAAACAGGGGGCTGGAGATACGCAGTATTTT.

The chain recombines TRBV19 with TRBJ1-2, with 7 bases that match TRBD1. The CDR3 is made up of 16 amino acids. Trimming removed 7 bases from V and 2 bases from J; junction bases left unmatched: 13. The germline CDR1 and CDR2 sequences are LNHDA and SQIVND (reference sequence). The CDR3 DNA reads TGTGCCAGTATGGGACAGCTCCAGGGCGGAAACTATGGCTACACCTTC. Translated, it gives CASMGQLQGGNYGYTF.

CDR3 in amino acids: CASRYTGIRTEAFF. The CDR3, as DNA: TGTGCCAGCAGATACACCGGGATCAGGACTGAAGCTTTCTTT. The chain joins TRBV2 to TRBJ1-1; D gene uncertain. CDR1 is SNHLY and CDR2 is FYNNEI in the germline V gene. There are 14 residues in the CDR3. V lost 6 bases and J lost 5, with 16 bases in between.

The CDR3 DNA is TGTGCCAGCAGTTACTCCACCGACAGGGGGACAGATACGCAGTATTTT. This codes for CASSYSTDRGTDTQYF. The V and J genes are TRBV6-5 and TRBJ2-3, with 9 nucleotides matching TRBD1. V dropped 0 bases and J dropped 3; count of bases not matched to a gene: 4. Per the germline V gene, CDR1 is MNHEY and CDR2 is SVGAGI. The CDR3 sequence is 16 residues long.

The chain has TRBV5-4 and TRBJ2-1; possible D gene TRBD1, 6 bases. The CDR3 totals 14 residues. The V end lost 1 base, the J end lost 1 base, and 6 bases lay between the germline ends. Germline lookup yields CDR1 SGHNT and CDR2 YYREEE (reference sequence). Written as DNA, the CDR3 is TGTGCCAGCAGCTTGAGGGGGTCCTACAATGAGCAGTTCTTC. Translation gives CASSLRGSYNEQFF.

This chain joins TRBV9 and TRBJ2-5; 7 bases are a match to TRBD2. V lost 1 base and J lost 5; bases outside the gene matches: 11. CDR3 length: 16 amino acids. Germline V gene lookup returns CDR1 SGDLS and CDR2 YYNGEE. CDR3: CASSVSARLATETQYF. The CDR3 coding sequence is TGTGCCAGCAGCGTATCCGCGCGACTAGCTACCGAGACCCAGTACTTC.

The gene calls are TRBV5-4 and TRBJ1-2; no clear D. Per germline, CDR1 SGHNT and CDR2 YYREEE (reference sequence). The CDR3 covers 14 residues. Trimming stripped 6 bases from V and 8 bases from J, with 20 bases between. The CDR3 spells CASTTTGGESGYTF. The DNA for the CDR3 is TGTGCCAGCACCACTACGGGTGGAGAATCAGGCTACACCTTC.